What follows are 20 T cell receptor beta chains derived from one specimen sequenced in a study of beta chain features in type 1 diabetes. These TCRs are of unknown antigen specificity. General study results and limits: Shortening of TCRB CDR3s, moderate but significant, appeared in all four CD4+ subsets of Type 1 diabetes patients.

Expressed TCRB transcripts got sequenced, as all isolated RNA was reverse transcribed. Using immunoSEQ multiplex PCR, the repertoire was profiled, and TCRdb retains in-frame clones only, with some absent. This sample has about 650,000 clones, with around 12% found just once. The sequenced material came from naive CD4+ T cells from blood. The receptors here all came from a man aged 25-45 years with type 1 diabetes.

The table lists this clone with a few counts. V is TRBV7-2 and J is TRBJ2-3; a possible D gene is TRBD1 (5 bases). Between the trimmed V and J ends, which lost 1 base and 6 bases, there was a span of 11 bases. Germline V gene lookup returns CDR1 SGHTA and CDR2 FQGNSA. The CDR3 contains 14 residues. The CDR3 sequence: CASSLVTHRDTQYF. As DNA, the CDR3 is TGTGCCAGCAGCTTAGTAACCCACAGGGATACGCAGTATTTT.

This clone has only a few counts. The rearrangement links TRBV29-1 to TRBJ2-3; a weak D match, TRBD2 (5 bases). CDR3 size: 15 residues. The V end lost 5 bases, the J end lost 2 bases, and 17 bases lay between the germline ends. Germline loops: CDR1 SQVTM, CDR2 ANQGSEA. CDR3 bases: TGCAGCGTTACCCTCCGGAACGGGGTCACAGATACGCAGTATTTT. Translation gives CSVTLRNGVTDTQYF.

This clone was detected only a few times. This chain joins TRBV19 and TRBJ2-3; 11 nucleotides align to TRBD2. V was pared by 6 bases and J by 2 bases, with 7 bases of the junction left unmatched. This CDR3 has 16 amino acids. Germline V gives CDR1 LNHDA, CDR2 SQIVND (reference sequence). The CDR3 loop is CASRPGTSGITDTQYF. As DNA, the CDR3 is TGTGCCAGTAGACCCGGGACTAGCGGTATCACAGATACGCAGTATTTT.

CDR3 amino acids: CAWSQGQGARLHQPQHF. CDR3 coding DNA: TGTGCCTGGAGTCAAGGACAGGGGGCGAGATTACATCAGCCCCAGCATTTT. The rearrangement uses TRBV30 and TRBJ1-5; 11 positions agree with TRBD1. From germline, CDR1 is GTSNPN and CDR2 SVGIG (reference sequence). This CDR3 contains 17 residues. Trimming took 2 bases from V and 5 from J; bases not matched to a gene: 11.

Only a few counts were recorded for this clone. CDR3 residues: CASSLEAGSNQPQHF. The CDR3 bases are TGTGCCAGCAGCTTAGAGGCGGGGAGCAATCAGCCCCAGCATTTT. V gene TRBV7-3 combines with J gene TRBJ1-5; D is uncertain. V was clipped by 2 bases and J by 1 base, with 9 bases between them. Germline V gene lookup returns CDR1 SGHTA and CDR2 FQGTGA. The CDR3 sequence is 15 residues long.

The gene calls are TRBV5-1 and TRBJ2-1, with 8 positions matching TRBD2. This CDR3 is 15 amino acids long. J lost 7 bases, V lost 0 bases, and 6 bases had no gene match. Germline V gene lookup returns CDR1 SGHRS and CDR2 YFSETQ. CDR3 loop: CASSLGGLAVNEQFF. For the CDR3, the DNA is TGCGCCAGCAGCTTGGGAGGACTAGCAGTTAATGAGCAGTTCTTC.

The V call is TRBV29-1, the J call TRBJ2-3; D could derive from TRBD1 or TRBD2 (5 bases each). The germline V gene encodes CDR1 SQVTM and CDR2 ANQGSEA. V dropped 1 base and J dropped 7 bases, with 12 bases sitting between them. The CDR3 loop spans 13 amino acids. The CDR3 DNA is TGCAGCGTTGAAGGGGAGCAGGGTAATACGCAGTATTTT. Translated, it gives CSVEGEQGNTQYF.

The rearrangement joins TRBV9 to TRBJ1-4; 7 nucleotides agree with TRBD1. CDR3 length: 18 amino acids. J was trimmed by 3 bases and V by 3 bases; bases with no gene match: 14. Germline V gives CDR1 SGDLS, CDR2 YYNGEE. The CDR3 reads CASSGQGDPITANEKLFF. The DNA for the CDR3 is TGTGCCAGCAGCGGACAGGGAGACCCCATCACGGCTAATGAAAAACTGTTTTTT.

About this clone: Other DNA variants within this sample encode the same CDR3. The genes are TRBV5-1 and TRBJ2-3, with 8 bases that match TRBD2. The V and J ends lost 4 bases and 6 bases, in that order; junction bases with no gene match: 7. The V gene's germline CDR1 is SGHRS and CDR2 YFSETQ. This CDR3 has 14 residues. The CDR3 loop reads CASSPGLAGDTQYF. The DNA of the CDR3 is TGCGCCAGCAGCCCAGGACTAGCAGGGGATACGCAGTATTTT.

In its sample, this clone was seen a few times. V gene TRBV28 combines with J gene TRBJ2-7; TRBD1 matches at 7 bases. The CDR3 has 12 amino acids. The V gene end was trimmed by 5 bases and the J gene end by 6 bases; junction bases not matched to a gene: 4. Germline assignment: CDR1 MDHEN and CDR2 SYDVKM. DNA of the CDR3: TGTGCCAGCAGTCTACAGGGGTTCGAGCAGTACTTC. It translates to CASSLQGFEQYF.

This clone was picked up a small number of times. This chain uses TRBV28 with TRBJ2-5; the D gene is possibly TRBD1 (6 bases). Per the germline V gene, CDR1 is MDHEN and CDR2 is SYDVKM. Between the trimmed V and J ends, which lost 6 bases and 1 base, there was a span of 12 bases. The CDR3 is made up of 14 amino acids. The CDR3 DNA follows: TGTGCCAGCAGGAGAGGACAGTCCCAAGAGACCCAGTACTTC. This translates into CASRRGQSQETQYF.

In its sample, this clone was seen a few times. The gene calls are TRBV5-6 and TRBJ2-1; D is undetermined. The CDR3 length is 11 residues. Germline V gives CDR1 SGHDT, CDR2 YYEEEE. V lost 5 bases, J lost 8 bases, and 8 bases lay in between. The DNA of the CDR3 is TGTGCCAGCAGTTCCCACTATGAGCAGTTCTTC. It translates to CASSSHYEQFF.

This clone has a handful of counts. The chain has TRBV29-1 and TRBJ1-2; D uncertain. The germline gives CDR1 SQVTM, CDR2 ANQGSEA. Trimming shortened V by 2 bases and J by 6 bases, and 16 bases separated the two germline ends. CDR3 length: 14 amino acids. In nucleotides, the CDR3 is TGCAGCGTTGAATCTCCAGAGACTCGGGATGGCTACACCTTC. It is translated as CSVESPETRDGYTF.

The V call is TRBV10-3, the J call TRBJ2-5; weak D call: TRBD1 (5 bases). Germline CDR1 is ENHRY and CDR2 is SYGVKD. Trimming stripped 4 bases from V and 2 bases from J, with 17 bases between. The CDR3 is made up of 16 amino acids. CDR3 bases: TGTGCCATCAGTGCAAACAGGAATCCAGGTCAAGAGACCCAGTACTTC. As protein: CAISANRNPGQETQYF.

The rearrangement joins TRBV5-1 to TRBJ1-5; the D is unclear. The CDR3 length is 15 residues. CDR1 and CDR2 (germline): SGHRS, YFSETQ. Between the trimmed V and J ends, which lost 6 bases and 0 bases, there was a span of 13 bases. CDR3 bases: TGCGCCAGCAAAGCCAGGATCGATAGCAATCAGCCCCAGCATTTT. This codes for CASKARIDSNQPQHF.

The DNA of the CDR3 is TGTGCCAGTAGTATCCCCCATTTGACAGTAAACTATGGCTACACCTTC. Translation gives CASSIPHLTVNYGYTF. V is TRBV19 and J is TRBJ1-2; TRBD1 might be the D (5 bases). The CDR3 runs to 16 residues. Germline values: CDR1 LNHDA, CDR2 SQIVND (reference sequence). V was clipped by 3 bases and J by 2 bases, with 16 bases between them.

This clone was picked up a small number of times. The genes are TRBV9 and TRBJ1-6; D perhaps matches TRBD1 (6 bases). Germline-derived CDR1 and CDR2 are SGDLS and YYNGEE. The CDR3 is 15 residues long. With 4 bases removed from V and 9 bases from J, the gap between germline ends came to 17 bases. CDR3 in DNA: TGTGCCAGCAGCTCAGGAGGACAGTCGGGTTCACCCCTCCACTTT. It yields the protein CASSSGGQSGSPLHF.

The J gene is TRBJ2-1, the V gene TRBV20-1; the D gene is possibly TRBD2 (5 bases). This CDR3 contains 11 residues. CDR1 is DFQATT, CDR2 SNEGSKA, per germline (reference sequence). V was shortened by 6 bases and J by 10 bases, with 13 bases between the two germline ends. CDR3 nucleotides: TGCAGTGCCACTAGAACCAACGAGCAGTTCTTC. Its protein product is CSATRTNEQFF.

This clone was observed a few times. The genes are TRBV5-1 and TRBJ2-7; possibly TRBD1 for D (5 bases). Germline CDR1 reads SGHRS; CDR2 reads YFSETQ. CDR3 length equals 15 residues. The V and J ends lost 0 bases and 3 bases respectively, with 13 bases between them. The CDR3 reads CASSLADSGFYEQYF. CDR3 DNA: TGCGCCAGCAGCTTGGCCGACAGTGGATTCTACGAGCAGTACTTC.

This clone was seen a few times. This chain connects TRBV7-6 to TRBJ2-1; 7 nucleotides align to TRBD1. Trimming removed 5 bases from V and 5 bases from J; junction bases left unmatched: 6. Germline loops: CDR1 SGHVS, CDR2 FNYEAQ. CDR3 size: 14 residues. CDR3 protein: CASSTRGSNNEQFF. CDR3 nucleotide sequence: TGTGCCAGCAGCACCAGGGGGTCGAACAATGAGCAGTTCTTC.